This T cell receptor (beta chain) comes out of a study of blood T cell repertoires in COVID-19. At the level of the study: The origin of the acute and convalescent COVID-19 samples was the United States, Italy and Spain. T cells, B-cell-depleted T cells, or PBMCs provided the cDNA or gDNA that served as material.

Germline V lookup: CDR1 MNHEY, CDR2 SVGAGI. The V segment lost 6 bases and the J segment 2 bases; nucleotides outside the gene matches: 7. CDR3 size: 15 residues. In the original analysis: Scientists estimated how many nucleated cells there were by amplifying reference gene primers. TCRdb keeps only in-frame clones here, not all; method: immunoSEQ multiplex PCR. V and J calls and clone size come straight from that table; D and trimming were deduced from the DNA. The sample yields under 200,000 clones, approximately 90% seen once. The sample taken for sequencing was peripheral blood. The sequence was obtained from a young man with acute or convalescent COVID-19. The rearrangement links TRBV6-5 to TRBJ1-5; TRBD1 matches 7 bases. Here the CDR3 reads CASRTGIGGNQPQHF. CDR3 DNA sequence: TGTGCCAGCAGGACAGGGATCGGGGGCAATCAGCCCCAGCATTTT.